Listed here is a single T cell receptor (beta chain). Per germline, CDR1 SGHTA and CDR2 FQGNSA. V lost 4 bases, J lost 5 bases, and 14 bases lay in between. The CDR3 is 14 amino acids. Assay used: immunoSEQ multiplex PCR; TCRdb lists only in-frame clones, some missing. The sample records nearly 500,000 clones, 75% to 85% being singletons. The data were taken from a study of shared clonotypes between healthy human individuals. Sequencing input: PBMCs. The receptor comes from a woman aged 40 to 49 in good health. Some clones in this sample may be carry-over from other donors' samples. The chain is built from TRBV7-2 and TRBJ1-1; maybe TRBD1 (5 bases). The CDR3 reads CASSSRLGRTEAFF. Written as DNA, the CDR3 is TGTGCCAGCAGCTCCCGACTGGGACGGACTGAAGCTTTCTTT.